Here is one TCR beta chain with its context. The CDR3 runs 15 residues. Germline trimming cut 7 bases from V and 7 bases from J; bases unmatched to any gene: 8. CDR1 is LNHDA, CDR2 SQIVND, per germline (reference sequence). Treatment here: randomized to nivolumab then ipilimumab (arm A) or the reverse (arm B). This entry comes from a study of sequential checkpoint blockade in melanoma. Study overall: DNA from 91 pretreatment tumor samples underwent TCRβ immunosequencing.

The data were produced by immunoSEQ multiplex PCR, yet TCRdb's version contains in-frame clones alone and is incomplete. The table shows approximately 3,000 clones, with 16% occurring only once. This clonotype was obtained from a human donor with melanoma. The J gene is TRBJ1-5, the V gene TRBV19, with TRBD1 identical over 12 bases. The sequencing here drew on tumor tissue (inferred from file names), taken from a patient given nivolumab and ipilimumab in sequence. CDR3 coding DNA: TGTGCCAGTACCATGAGGGACAGGGGGCGGCAGCCCCAGCATTTT. The encoded protein is CASTMRDRGRQPQHF.